This record concerns one T cell receptor beta chain sequence. Its antigen is as yet unknown. These data belong to a study of T cell responses to AZD1222 COVID-19 vaccine. The overall study: Samples with a second dose at about 4 or about 12 weeks were pooled together. Study-level points and caveats: An increase in Spike-specific TCR breadth and depth was observed after two AZD1222 doses. Only a handful of AZD1222 recipients tested seropositive at baseline. Repertoires were sampled only after the peak T cell response.

CDR1 is MGHRA and CDR2 is YSYEKL in the germline V gene. V was clipped by 3 bases and J by 3 bases, with 5 bases between them. The CDR3 consists of 12 residues. Assay: immunoSEQ multiplex PCR; the TCRdb copy retains only in-frame clones and omits some. The sample yields approximately 140,000 clones, about 92% seen once. The clonotype was recovered from an adult in good health. The genes are TRBV4-1 and TRBJ2-5; D gene unclear. The sequencing used peripheral blood, collected on day 0 of AZD1222 vaccination. DNA of the CDR3: TGCGCCAGCAGCCATGAAAAAGAGACCCAGTACTTC. Amino acids: CASSHEKETQYF.